This TCR beta chain originates from a study of early T cells in non-severe SARS-CoV-2 infection. Regarding the study as a whole: VDJdb matching favored anti-spike CD8 responses, missing private and CD4 specificities.

The sample holds a few counts of this clonotype. Its cognate antigen is unknown. Separate cDNA molecules each had unique molecular identifiers attached to them. Each CDR3 protein gets one entry after TCRdb re-called the 5' RACE reads with MiXCR. Of roughly 80,000 distinct CDR3 sequences listed, about 14% are singletons. This CDR3 is 12 amino acids long. V was pared by 4 bases and J by 9 bases, with 10 bases between. CDR1 and CDR2 (germline): MNHEY, SMNVEV (reference sequence). This receptor was taken from an adult who was a healthcare worker with PCR-confirmed SARS-CoV-2 infection or an uninfected control (not recorded which). The chain combines TRBV27 with TRBJ2-1; D not certain. The sequenced sample consisted of whole blood. CDR3 bases: TGTGCCAGCAGTTCCGTAACCCGTGAGCAGTTCTTC. This sequence encodes CASSSVTREQFF.